One and the same sample provided the 9 T cell receptor beta chains below, sequenced in a study of cytomegalovirus exposure and HLA in healthy donors. The study ran its PCR with 60 Vbeta and 13 Jbeta primers. The method was immunoSEQ multiplex PCR; TCRdb's version includes in-frame clones alone and lacks a portion of them. The sample has more than 100,000 clones, roughly three quarters seen once. The sample taken for sequencing was PBMCs. All receptors come from a man aged 45-60 years in good health and CMV-seropositive.

CDR3 DNA sequence: TGTGCCAGCAGCCATGTCCCGGGACAGGAAAATTCGGGGGACACTGAAGCTTTCTTT. It is translated as CASSHVPGQENSGDTEAFF. The chain has TRBV4-2 and TRBJ1-1; 8 bases line up with TRBD1. The CDR3 has 19 amino acids. Looked up from germline, CDR1 is LGHNA and CDR2 is YNFKEQ. The trim removed 3 bases at V and 3 bases at J, leaving 18 bases unmatched.

V and J are TRBV19 and TRBJ1-1; the D gene is possibly TRBD1 (5 bases). CDR1 is LNHDA, CDR2 SQIVND, per germline (reference sequence). With 3 bases removed from V and 2 bases from J, the gap between germline ends came to 16 bases. The CDR3 covers 16 residues. CDR3: CASSIWPGDPNTEAFF. The CDR3 bases are TGTGCCAGTAGTATTTGGCCGGGGGACCCCAACACTGAAGCTTTCTTT.

The chain is built from TRBV7-2 and TRBJ1-3; 8 bases map to TRBD1. Trimming removed 4 bases from V and 2 bases from J; junction bases left unmatched: 4. The CDR3 runs 15 residues. From germline, CDR1 is SGHTA and CDR2 FQGNSA. Written as DNA, the CDR3 is TGTGCCAGCAGCTCTTGGACAGGGACTGGAAACACCATATATTTT. It encodes CASSSWTGTGNTIYF.

In its sample, this clone was seen once. The chain combines TRBV7-9 with TRBJ2-3; 13 bases are shared with TRBD2. This CDR3 spans 18 amino acids. The V and J ends lost 5 bases and 1 base, in that order; junction bases with no gene match: 9. Germline CDR1 is SEHNR and CDR2 is FQNEAQ (reference sequence). CDR3 sequence (DNA): TGTGCCAGCAGCGTATACGGGACTAGCGGGACGGGCACAGATACGCAGTATTTT. Its translation is CASSVYGTSGTGTDTQYF.

This CDR3 reads CASRTGLNQPQHF. DNA for the CDR3: TGTGCCAGCAGAACAGGGTTGAATCAGCCCCAGCATTTT. The chain couples TRBV6-5 to TRBJ1-5; the D gene is possibly TRBD1 (6 bases). Trimming stripped 6 bases from V and 4 bases from J, with 10 bases between. CDR3 length equals 13 residues. The germline V gene encodes CDR1 MNHEY and CDR2 SVGAGI.

This chain joins TRBV4-1 and TRBJ2-7; 12 bases are shared with TRBD2. The germline V gene has CDR1 MGHRA and CDR2 YSYEKL. V was clipped by 0 bases and J by 1 base; unmatched bases: 13. The CDR3 totals 20 residues. The CDR3 sequence: CASSQDQGLAGPGESYEQYF. The CDR3 nucleotides are TGCGCCAGCAGCCAAGATCAAGGACTAGCGGGACCTGGGGAGTCCTACGAGCAGTACTTC.

This chain joins TRBV27 and TRBJ2-1; 13 positions match TRBD2. The CDR3 loop spans 19 amino acids. After removal of 2 bases from V and 4 bases from J, the junction contained 11 bases not matched to a gene. CDR1 and CDR2 from the germline V gene are MNHEY and SMNVEV (reference sequence). DNA for the CDR3: TGTGCCAGCAGTTTAAGGTTCTGGACTAGCGGGAGAGCTTACAATGAGCAGTTCTTC. It encodes CASSLRFWTSGRAYNEQFF.

V usage is TRBV28 and J usage is TRBJ1-2; 7 nucleotides agree with TRBD1. The V gene end was trimmed by 3 bases and the J gene end by 7 bases; junction bases not matched to a gene: 5. Per the germline V gene, CDR1 is MDHEN and CDR2 is SYDVKM. CDR3 length: 13 residues. As DNA, the CDR3 is TGTGCCAGCAGTTTTGGACAGGCTAGTGGCTACACCTTC. Its translation is CASSFGQASGYTF.

V is TRBV9 and J is TRBJ2-5; TRBD1 matches 7 bases. CDR3 length: 13 residues. V was pared by 0 bases and J by 5 bases, with 1 base of the junction left unmatched. The germline V gene has CDR1 SGDLS and CDR2 YYNGEE. CDR3 amino acids: CASSVGQGETQYF. In nucleotides, the CDR3 is TGTGCCAGCAGCGTAGGACAGGGTGAGACCCAGTACTTC.